This record concerns one T cell receptor (beta chain) sequence. Its antigen remains unidentified. The sample is drawn from a study of T cells after yellow fever vaccination. About the research overall: SMART-Seq v4 Ultra Low Input prepared the low-cell-number fractions.

Broader study findings: High-abundance clonotypes from the bulk population could contaminate FACS-sorted repertoires. The secondary response was weaker, and its peak arrived faster, on day 5 versus 15.

Production of TCR cDNA was by 5'RACE template switching, which also added a universal primer site and UMIs. TCRdb reanalysed the 5' RACE reads using MiXCR and keeps one entry per CDR3 protein. The sample comprises more than 450,000 distinct CDR3 sequences, 21% of which are singletons, and 16% rests with the top ten. The sequencing used PBMCs, collected more than 20 days after the first yellow fever vaccination. This TCR was recovered from a man aged 18 to 30 who received the YFV17D yellow fever vaccine.

This CDR3 is CATSGTSGEETQYF. As DNA, the CDR3 is TGTGCCACCAGCGGCACTAGCGGGGAAGAGACCCAGTACTTC. V gene TRBV15 combines with J gene TRBJ2-5; 10 bases agree with TRBD2. The CDR3 sequence is 14 residues long. Germline CDR1 and CDR2: LNHNV and YYDKDF (reference sequence). Germline trimming cut 5 bases from V and 3 bases from J; bases unmatched to any gene: 3.